This T cell receptor beta chain was obtained from a study of blood T cell repertoires in COVID-19. Study as a whole: Material from acute and convalescent COVID-19 was sourced from the United States, Italy and Spain. Sources were T cells, B-cell-depleted T cells, or PBMCs; the material itself was cDNA or gDNA.

V shed 1 base and J 9 bases; nucleotides not matched to a gene: 7. The germline gives CDR1 MDHEN, CDR2 SYDVKM. The CDR3 length is 16 residues. In the original processing: Reference gene primers were amplified, and this amplification served to estimate nucleated cell counts. Repertoires were generated with immunoSEQ multiplex PCR, while TCRdb's copy carries only in-frame clones and drops some. The V and J calls and the clone size are those of that table, but D and trimming were determined from the DNA. This table holds tens of thousands of clones, 60% to 80% found once. The sequencing input was peripheral blood. The source is an older man with active or convalescent COVID-19. The V gene is TRBV28, the J gene TRBJ1-6; TRBD1 agrees at 9 bases. The CDR3 sequence: CASSLLMGQGGSPLHF. CDR3 nucleotide sequence: TGTGCCAGCAGTTTATTAATGGGACAGGGCGGTTCACCCCTCCACTTT.